This entry lists 23 T cell receptor beta chains sequenced from one sample in a study of CD8 T cells in Susac syndrome. With random hexamers, reverse transcription was performed on about 0.45 to 1 ug of RNA. TCRdb redid the calling of the immunoSEQ multiplex PCR reads with MiXCR, one entry per CDR3 protein. The table has 50,000 to 55,000 distinct CDR3 sequences, approximately 95% seen once. Sequenced sample: CD8+ T cells from PBMCs. Receptors originate from a human donor with Susac syndrome.

V is TRBV20-1 and J is TRBJ2-7; the D gene is possibly TRBD2 (5 bases). Germline assignment: CDR1 DFQATT and CDR2 SNEGSKA (reference sequence). This CDR3 has 14 amino acids. V was shortened by 0 bases and J by 5 bases, with 14 bases between the two germline ends. The CDR3 sequence: CSARDLAGGHEQYF. The CDR3 DNA reads as TGCAGTGCTAGAGATTTGGCAGGAGGTCACGAGCAGTACTTC.

The genes are TRBV6-5 and TRBJ1-2; 7 bases are a match to TRBD1. Germline V CDR1 and CDR2: MNHEY, SVGAGI. V was pared by 2 bases and J by 4 bases, with 4 bases of the junction left unmatched. The CDR3 has 14 amino acids. CDR3 protein: CASSYLGQTYGYTF. The CDR3 bases are TGTGCCAGCAGTTACCTGGGACAGACCTATGGCTACACCTTC.

V is TRBV5-4 and J is TRBJ2-1; tentatively, D is TRBD1 or TRBD2 (5 bases each). Per the germline V gene, CDR1 is SGHNT and CDR2 is YYREEE (reference sequence). CDR3 size: 15 residues. V gave up 0 bases and J gave up 0 bases, with 7 bases separating them. The CDR3 here is CASSLGGNSYNEQFF. CDR3 in DNA: TGTGCCAGCAGCTTGGGGGGGAACTCCTACAATGAGCAGTTCTTC.

The genes are TRBV29-1 and TRBJ2-7, with 7 positions matching TRBD2. V shed 5 bases and J 2 bases; nucleotides not matched to a gene: 6. There are 13 residues in the CDR3. Germline V gene lookup returns CDR1 SQVTM and CDR2 ANQGSEA. The CDR3 sequence is CSVQGDYTYEQYF. CDR3 sequence (DNA): TGCAGCGTTCAAGGGGACTATACCTACGAGCAGTACTTC.

The CDR3 spells CASSQDRRTGPHEQFF. The CDR3 region has the DNA TGTGCCAGCAGCCAAGATCGTAGGACAGGGCCCCATGAGCAGTTCTTC. The chain combines TRBV14 with TRBJ2-1, with 8 bases lining up with TRBD1. The CDR3 runs to 16 residues. Trimming at V came to 0 bases and at J to 8 bases, leaving 9 bases not matched to a gene. Germline V CDR1 and CDR2: SGHDN, FVKESK. The full variable domain, rest sourced from reference TRBV14 and TRBJ2-1, is EAGVTQFPSHSVIEKGQTVTLRCDPISGHDNLYWYRRVMGKEIKFLLHFVKESKQDESGMPNNRFLAERTGGTYSTLKVQPAELEDSGVYFCASSQDRRTGPHEQFFGPGTRLTVL.

The chain links TRBV6-1 to TRBJ2-3, with TRBD2 matching over 8 bases. This CDR3 has 15 amino acids. Germline V lookup: CDR1 MNHNS, CDR2 SASEGT. V dropped 9 bases and J dropped 2; count of bases not matched to a gene: 10. As DNA, the CDR3 is TGTGCCAGTGCCGGGGCGGGGGGCCCCACAGATACGCAGTATTTT. Its translation: CASAGAGGPTDTQYF.

This chain links TRBV6-5 with TRBJ2-2; D remains ambiguous. Trimming removed 3 bases at V and 3 bases at J, with 5 bases between. Germline V gene lookup returns CDR1 MNHEY and CDR2 SVGAGI. This CDR3 contains 13 residues. In nucleotides, the CDR3 is TGTGCCAGCAGTTATGGGGACACCGGGGAGCTGTTTTTT. Translation gives CASSYGDTGELFF.

The CDR3 nucleotides read TGCGCCAGCAGCTTGACTTACCGGGACAAATTGACCTACGAGCAGTACTTC. This sequence encodes CASSLTYRDKLTYEQYF. The chain couples TRBV5-1 to TRBJ2-7; D may be TRBD1 (6 bases). The CDR3 is 17 residues long. Germline CDR1 SGHRS, CDR2 YFSETQ. Trimming shortened V by 1 base and J by 2 bases, and 19 bases separated the two germline ends.

V and J are TRBV7-8 and TRBJ1-1; weak D call: TRBD1 (5 bases). The CDR3 is 13 amino acids. Germline V lookup: CDR1 SGHVS, CDR2 FQNEAQ. Trimming removed 1 base at V and 8 bases at J, with 11 bases between. This CDR3 is CASSLGQFSEAFF. CDR3 DNA: TGTGCCAGCAGCTTAGGACAGTTCTCCGAAGCTTTCTTT. The variable domain in full, with the rest retrieved from reference TRBV7-8 and TRBJ1-1, is GAGVSQSPRYKVAKRGQDVALRCDPISGHVSLFWYQQALGQGPEFLTYFQNEAQLDKSGLPSDRFFAERPEGSVSTLKIQRTQQEDSAVYLCASSLGQFSEAFFGQGTRLTVV.

The rearrangement uses TRBV30 and TRBJ2-7; D remains ambiguous. The CDR3 has 13 residues. Germline CDR1 is GTSNPN and CDR2 is SVGIG (reference sequence). V gave up 3 bases and J gave up 6 bases, with 15 bases separating them. The CDR3 loop is CAWSLGLKGEQYF. CDR3 in DNA: TGTGCCTGGAGCCTCGGCCTAAAGGGCGAGCAGTACTTC.

This chain joins TRBV15 and TRBJ1-1; D gene ambiguous. The CDR3 loop spans 15 amino acids. Germline V gene lookup returns CDR1 LNHNV and CDR2 YYDKDF (reference sequence). Trimming removed 4 bases at V and 0 bases at J, with 12 bases between. The CDR3 loop is CATSNLGRLNTEAFF. The CDR3 DNA sequence: TGTGCCACCAGCAACCTAGGACGGCTGAACACTGAAGCTTTCTTT. The variable domain in full, with the rest retrieved from reference TRBV15 and TRBJ1-1, is DAMVIQNPRYQVTQFGKPVTLSCSQTLNHNVMYWYQQKSSQAPKLLFHYYDKDFNNEADTPDNFQSRRPNTSFCFLDIRSPGLGDTAMYLCATSNLGRLNTEAFFGQGTRLTVV.

This clonotype appeared a single time. The rearrangement uses TRBV13 and TRBJ1-2; weak D call: TRBD1 (6 bases). With 7 bases removed from V and 4 bases from J, the gap between germline ends came to 13 bases. CDR1 PRHDT and CDR2 FYEKMQ come from the germline V gene (reference sequence). The CDR3 sequence is 13 residues long. DNA of the CDR3: TGTGCCAGCATGGACAGCCTGTCCTATGGCTACACCTTC. This codes for CASMDSLSYGYTF.

The chain recombines TRBV5-4 with TRBJ1-4, with TRBD1 as a possible D gene (5 bases). The CDR3 sequence is 14 residues long. CDR1 is SGHNT and CDR2 is YYREEE in the germline V gene (reference sequence). V was pared by 2 bases and J by 7 bases, with 12 bases between. This CDR3 is CASSFQQGGEKLFF. As DNA, the CDR3 is TGTGCCAGCAGCTTCCAGCAGGGAGGTGAAAAACTGTTTTTT.

V and J are TRBV14 and TRBJ2-7, with 7 bases identical to TRBD1. Trimming cost V 3 bases and J 5 bases; bases outside gene matches: 7. The germline gives CDR1 SGHDN, CDR2 FVKESK. The CDR3 is made up of 14 amino acids. The CDR3: CASSQRQGLNEQYF. The CDR3 DNA sequence: TGTGCCAGCAGCCAGAGACAGGGCCTAAACGAGCAGTACTTC.

This clonotype was seen only once. The V gene is TRBV9, the J gene TRBJ2-7, with TRBD2 as a possible D gene (6 bases). V dropped 4 bases and J dropped 5 bases, with 16 bases sitting between them. Germline CDR1 reads SGDLS; CDR2 reads YYNGEE. CDR3 length: 14 amino acids. The DNA for the CDR3 is TGTGCCAGCAGCCCCCAAGGAGGGGTGGACGAGCAGTACTTC. Residues: CASSPQGGVDEQYF. Full variable domain (outside the CDR3, taken from reference TRBV9 and TRBJ2-7): DSGVTQTPKHLITATGQRVTLRCSPRSGDLSVYWYQQSLDQGLQFLIQYYNGEERAKGNILERFSAQQFPDLHSELNLSSLELGDSALYFCASSPQGGVDEQYFGPGTRLTVT.

The V call is TRBV4-1, the J call TRBJ1-1; 11 bases are a match to TRBD1. The CDR3 length is 17 residues. Looked up from germline, CDR1 is MGHRA and CDR2 is YSYEKL. The V segment lost 4 bases and the J segment 3 bases; nucleotides outside the gene matches: 10. The CDR3 reads CASSPGQGARADTEAFF. In DNA form, the CDR3 reads TGCGCCAGCAGCCCTGGACAGGGGGCGCGAGCAGACACTGAAGCTTTCTTT.

The chain carries TRBV27 and TRBJ2-1; D is tentatively TRBD1 or TRBD2 (5 bases each). CDR3 size: 13 residues. V lost 2 bases and J 7 bases, leaving 9 bases between the germline ends. Germline V gene data show CDR1 as MNHEY and CDR2 as SMNVEV (reference sequence). CDR3 region: CASSLVGANEQFF. CDR3 DNA sequence: TGTGCCAGCAGTTTAGTCGGGGCTAATGAGCAGTTCTTC.

V gene TRBV28 combines with J gene TRBJ1-2; TRBD1 might be the D (6 bases). The CDR3 runs 13 residues. Germline values: CDR1 MDHEN, CDR2 SYDVKM. The V end was cut by 1 base, the J end by 8 bases, with 11 bases between. This CDR3 reads CASSLSGGEGYTF. In DNA form, the CDR3 reads TGTGCCAGCAGTTTATCGGGGGGCGAGGGCTACACCTTC.

V and J are TRBV12-3 or TRBV12-4 and TRBJ2-5; D possibly matches TRBD1 or TRBD2 (5 bases each). The CDR3 extends over 14 amino acids. The V and J ends lost 4 bases and 5 bases respectively, with 14 bases between them. The CDR3 loop is CASSSPGWGETQYF. CDR3 nucleotide sequence: TGTGCCAGCAGTTCCCCCGGATGGGGGGAGACCCAGTACTTC.

The chain carries TRBV9 and TRBJ2-3; the match to TRBD2 covers 11 bases. The CDR3 is 16 amino acids. The germline V gene encodes CDR1 SGDLS and CDR2 YYNGEE. J gave up 2 bases and V 4 bases, and 6 bases lay outside the gene matches. The CDR3 DNA reads as TGTGCCAGCAGCCCCCGACTAGCGGGGTTCACAGATACGCAGTATTTT. Translated: CASSPRLAGFTDTQYF.

DNA for the CDR3: TGCGCCAGCAGTTGGGCCATGGACTATGGCTACACCTTC. It specifies CASSWAMDYGYTF. The chain is built from TRBV4-3 and TRBJ1-2; no clear D. Germline CDR1 is LGHNA and CDR2 is YSLEER. The CDR3 spans 13 residues. V lost 6 bases and J 3 bases, leaving 11 bases between the germline ends.

The chain employs TRBV9 and TRBJ2-1; D gene unclear. The CDR3 has 17 residues. Germline V lookup: CDR1 SGDLS, CDR2 YYNGEE. V was pared by 0 bases and J by 1 base, with 14 bases between. The CDR3 is CASSVGRSSWSYNEQFF. CDR3 sequence (DNA): TGTGCCAGCAGCGTAGGGCGCAGTTCTTGGTCCTACAATGAGCAGTTCTTC.

The chain is built from TRBV7-9 and TRBJ1-1; unclear D gene. Trimming pared 4 bases from V and 7 bases from J, leaving 13 bases between. The CDR3 sequence is 13 residues long. CDR1 is SEHNR and CDR2 is FQNEAQ in the germline V gene (reference sequence). CDR3 protein: CASSYSLGDEAFF. In DNA, the CDR3 is TGTGCCAGCAGCTACTCTTTGGGCGATGAAGCTTTCTTT.